One sample yielded the 6 T cell receptor beta chains listed below, sequenced in a study of blood T cell repertoires in COVID-19. Some clones are missing from TCRdb's copy, which holds only in-frame ones; the method was immunoSEQ multiplex PCR. This table has approximately 60,000 clones, roughly 80% appearing once. Sequenced input: peripheral blood. The receptors were gathered from a man aged 55 to 69 with acute or convalescent COVID-19.

The chain employs TRBV28 and TRBJ2-7, with 8 bases matching TRBD2. With 5 bases clipped from V and 1 base from J, the junction kept 7 bases outside the gene matches. The CDR3 is 15 residues long. Germline V gives CDR1 MDHEN, CDR2 SYDVKM. CDR3 in amino acids: CASSALAVPSYEQYF. The CDR3 bases are TGTGCCAGCAGTGCACTAGCGGTGCCATCCTACGAGCAGTACTTC. The complete variable domain, with remaining parts taken from reference TRBV28 and TRBJ2-7, reads DVKVTQSSRYLVKRTGEKVFLECVQDMDHENMFWYRQDPGLGLRLIYFSYDVKMKEKGDIPEGYSVSREKKERFSLILESASTNQTSMYLCASSALAVPSYEQYFGPGTRLTVT.

The chain has TRBV6-5 and TRBJ2-1; possible D gene TRBD2, 5 bases. V was clipped by 8 bases and J by 8 bases, with 16 bases between them. Germline CDR1 and CDR2: MNHEY and SVGAGI. The CDR3 covers 13 residues. CDR3 residues: CASGNSEEDEQFF. The CDR3 DNA follows: TGTGCCAGCGGCAACTCGGAGGAGGATGAGCAGTTCTTC.

The chain uses TRBV5-1 and TRBJ2-1, with 8 positions matching TRBD2. This CDR3 comprises 14 residues. Losses at the gene ends were 7 bases for V and 4 bases for J; bases not matched to a gene: 7. Germline V lookup: CDR1 SGHRS, CDR2 YFSETQ. The DNA for the CDR3 is TGCGCCAGCTCAGCGGGAGAGGCTTACAATGAGCAGTTCTTC. As protein: CASSAGEAYNEQFF.

The chain uses TRBV29-1 and TRBJ2-2; no clear D gene. This CDR3 is built from 13 residues. With 3 bases removed from V and 2 bases from J, the gap between germline ends came to 7 bases. Germline CDR1 is SQVTM and CDR2 is ANQGSEA. CDR3 protein: CSVDRDNTGELFF. In DNA form, the CDR3 reads TGCAGCGTTGACCGAGATAACACCGGGGAGCTGTTTTTT.

The CDR3 bases are TGTGCCAGCAGCTGGCTCGATACGCAGTATTTT. It yields the protein CASSWLDTQYF. J is TRBJ2-3 and V is TRBV3-1 (or the pseudogene TRBV3-2), with D uncertain. Trimming shortened V by 5 bases and J by 6 bases, and 6 bases separated the two germline ends. This CDR3 has 11 residues. The germline V gene encodes CDR1 LGHDT and CDR2 YNNKEL (reference sequence).

The genes are TRBV5-6 and TRBJ2-7, with 10 bases aligning to TRBD2. This CDR3 region has 16 residues. V lost 1 base, J lost 3 bases, and 7 bases stayed unmatched. The germline CDR1 and CDR2 sequences are SGHDT and YYEEEE. CDR3 sequence: CASSLLSSSGSYEQYF. The CDR3 DNA follows: TGTGCCAGCAGCTTGCTCTCATCTAGCGGGAGCTACGAGCAGTACTTC.